The 23 T cell receptor beta chains below come from one sample, sequenced in a study of blood T cell repertoires in COVID-19. The data were produced by immunoSEQ multiplex PCR, yet TCRdb's version contains in-frame clones alone and is incomplete. This table holds tens of thousands of clones, around 83% found once. Material for sequencing was peripheral blood. The receptors originated from a woman of 80 years or more in a cohort sampled during active or convalescent COVID-19.

The J gene is TRBJ1-1, the V gene TRBV5-4; D remains unclear. Germline V gene data show CDR1 as SGHNT and CDR2 as YYREEE (reference sequence). This CDR3 spans 13 amino acids. Between the trimmed V and J ends, which lost 4 bases and 1 base, there was a span of 8 bases. The CDR3: CASSIGQNTEAFF. CDR3 nucleotide sequence: TGTGCCAGCAGCATTGGCCAGAACACTGAAGCTTTCTTT.

V usage is TRBV20-1 and J usage is TRBJ1-2, with 8 bases matching TRBD1. The V gene's germline CDR1 is DFQATT and CDR2 SNEGSKA (reference sequence). J was trimmed by 6 bases and V by 4 bases; bases with no gene match: 1. This CDR3 is 11 amino acids long. DNA of the CDR3: TGCAGTGCTAAGGACAGGGATGGCTACACCTTC. This encodes CSAKDRDGYTF.

This clone occurred a few times. The rearrangement uses TRBV24-1 and TRBJ1-2, with 10 bases that match TRBD1. The CDR3 has 16 residues. Germline CDR1 KGHDR, CDR2 SFDVKD. V lost 4 bases, J lost 0 bases, and 4 bases stayed unmatched. The CDR3 is CATSDGGTGANYGYTF. The CDR3 bases are TGTGCCACCAGTGACGGGGGGACAGGGGCTAACTATGGCTACACCTTC.

The CDR3 nucleotides are TGCAGCGTTTCCGGGACAGGGAACGAAAAACTGTTTTTT. Translation gives CSVSGTGNEKLFF. The V and J genes are TRBV29-1 and TRBJ1-4; 9 bases line up with TRBD1. After removal of 5 bases from V and 8 bases from J, the junction contained 6 bases not matched to a gene. CDR3 length: 13 amino acids. Per germline, CDR1 SQVTM and CDR2 ANQGSEA.

The genes are TRBV5-1 and TRBJ2-7, with 10 bases that match TRBD2. Trimming cost V 4 bases and J 3 bases; bases outside gene matches: 4. This CDR3 has 14 amino acids. CDR1 is SGHRS, CDR2 YFSETQ, per germline. As DNA, the CDR3 is TGCGCCAGCAGCCCAACTAGCGGGAACTACGAGCAGTACTTC. It codes for CASSPTSGNYEQYF.

The rearrangement uses TRBV15 and TRBJ1-5, with D perhaps TRBD1 (6 bases). Per germline, CDR1 LNHNV and CDR2 YYDKDF (reference sequence). The CDR3 has 14 amino acids. V lost 4 bases and J lost 3, with 10 bases in between. The CDR3 DNA reads as TGTGCCACCAGCAAGGACAGCCACAATCAGCCCCAGCATTTT. The encoded protein is CATSKDSHNQPQHF.

The J gene is TRBJ1-2, the V gene TRBV12-3 or TRBV12-4; no definite D call. V was shortened by 1 base and J by 2 bases, with 5 bases between the two germline ends. This CDR3 region has 13 residues. Here the CDR3 DNA reads TGTGCCAGCAGTTTAGGTCAGAACTATGGCTACACCTTC. This codes for CASSLGQNYGYTF.

The chain is built from TRBV11-1 and TRBJ1-1; D may be TRBD1 (5 bases). Trimming left V 6 bases short and J 2 bases short, with 10 bases between. Germline V gene lookup returns CDR1 SGHAT and CDR2 FQDESV (reference sequence). The CDR3 loop spans 13 amino acids. Here the CDR3 reads CASSLQANTEAFF. CDR3 DNA: TGTGCCAGCAGTTTACAGGCAAACACTGAAGCTTTCTTT.

The chain uses TRBV7-9 and TRBJ2-1, with TRBD2 matching over 7 bases. The CDR3 has 16 amino acids. The V gene's germline CDR1 is SEHNR and CDR2 FQNEAQ (reference sequence). The trim removed 0 bases at V and 7 bases at J, leaving 9 bases unmatched. In DNA form, the CDR3 reads TGTGCCAGCAGCTTAGCGGGAGGGCCTGGGCGGAATGAGCAGTTCTTC. Translating gives CASSLAGGPGRNEQFF.

The V gene is TRBV5-1, the J gene TRBJ1-5; D unclear. Trimming removed 4 bases at V and 5 bases at J, with 10 bases between. Germline V CDR1 and CDR2: SGHRS, YFSETQ. CDR3 size: 13 residues. CDR3 sequence reads: CASSHGLDQPQHF. For the CDR3, the DNA is TGCGCCAGCAGCCATGGACTGGATCAGCCCCAGCATTTT.

The rearrangement links TRBV9 to TRBJ1-1; D perhaps matches TRBD1 (5 bases). Germline loops: CDR1 SGDLS, CDR2 YYNGEE. CDR3 length: 14 amino acids. The V and J ends lost 2 bases and 5 bases respectively, with 13 bases between them. The CDR3 nucleotides are TGTGCCAGCAGCGTCGGGACTTTTGCTACTGAAGCTTTCTTT. Its protein product is CASSVGTFATEAFF.

This clone was counted a single time. The gene calls are TRBV30 and TRBJ1-5; the D is unclear. This CDR3 spans 12 amino acids. The germline CDR1 and CDR2 sequences are GTSNPN and SVGIG (reference sequence). Trimming shortened V by 3 bases and J by 5 bases, and 8 bases separated the two germline ends. CDR3 nucleotides: TGTGCCTGGAGGGACGGGGATCAGCCCCAGCATTTT. Protein: CAWRDGDQPQHF.

The gene calls are TRBV2 and TRBJ2-5; 8 nucleotides match TRBD2. Germline trimming cut 7 bases from V and 0 bases from J; bases unmatched to any gene: 10. The CDR3 spans 16 residues. Looked up from germline, CDR1 is SNHLY and CDR2 is FYNNEI. The CDR3 DNA reads as TGTGCCAGCAAATTCTCCAGCGGGAGCCACCAAGAGACCCAGTACTTC. Translating gives CASKFSSGSHQETQYF.

The rearrangement uses TRBV3-1 (or the pseudogene TRBV3-2) and TRBJ1-6; D gene unclear. This CDR3 region has 14 residues. Germline CDR1 reads LGHDT; CDR2 reads YNNKEL (reference sequence). The V and J ends lost 7 bases and 9 bases respectively, with 16 bases between them. CDR3 bases: TGTGCCAGCACCATGGGTACAGAGGGTTCACCCCTCCACTTT. This translates into CASTMGTEGSPLHF.

This clone is a singleton in its sample. The rearrangement joins TRBV7-3 to TRBJ2-6; D may be TRBD2 (6 bases). This CDR3 contains 16 residues. Between the trimmed V and J ends, which lost 5 bases and 2 bases, there was a span of 13 bases. The germline V gene encodes CDR1 SGHTA and CDR2 FQGTGA. The CDR3 is CASSNPTRPGANVLTF. CDR3 nucleotide sequence: TGTGCCAGCAGCAACCCGACTAGGCCTGGGGCCAACGTCCTGACTTTC.

This chain links TRBV7-8 with TRBJ1-2, with 8 bases that match TRBD1. V shed 5 bases and J 5 bases; nucleotides not matched to a gene: 4. There are 13 residues in the CDR3. Germline-derived CDR1 and CDR2 are SGHVS and FQNEAQ. For the CDR3, the DNA is TGTGCCAGCAGCACCGACAGGGGATATGGCTACACCTTC. It encodes CASSTDRGYGYTF.

The J gene is TRBJ2-7, the V gene TRBV6-5; 10 bases line up with TRBD1. This CDR3 is built from 15 residues. The junction had 4 bases not matched to a gene; V was cut back by 2 bases and J by 3 bases. Germline CDR1 is MNHEY and CDR2 is SVGAGI. The CDR3 DNA reads as TGTGCCAGCAGTTACCGACGGACAGGGGGCTACGAGCAGTACTTC. Amino acid sequence: CASSYRRTGGYEQYF.

V and J are TRBV4-2 and TRBJ2-1; 8 bases match TRBD2. Germline CDR1 reads LGHNA; CDR2 reads YNFKEQ. V gave up 0 bases and J gave up 5 bases; unmatched junction bases: 6. The CDR3 consists of 16 residues. The CDR3, as DNA: TGTGCCAGCAGCCAAGATGCGCTAGCGGGCAACAATGAGCAGTTCTTC. It specifies CASSQDALAGNNEQFF.

In its sample, this clone was seen a few times. J is TRBJ1-1 and V is TRBV28; 9 nucleotides align to TRBD1. Germline V gene lookup returns CDR1 MDHEN and CDR2 SYDVKM. The CDR3 is made up of 13 amino acids. The J segment lost 4 bases and the V segment lost 6 bases, leaving 3 bases of the junction unmatched. This CDR3 is CASRGQGGTEAFF. CDR3 sequence (DNA): TGTGCCAGCAGGGGACAGGGAGGCACTGAAGCTTTCTTT. Full variable domain (rest looked up from reference TRBV28 and TRBJ1-1): DVKVTQSSRYLVKRTGEKVFLECVQDMDHENMFWYRQDPGLGLRLIYFSYDVKMKEKGDIPEGYSVSREKKERFSLILESASTNQTSMYLCASRGQGGTEAFFGQGTRLTVV.

V is TRBV21-1 and J is TRBJ1-1; TRBD1 is the table's D call and was not checked against the DNA. TRBV21-1 is shown as a pseudogene. The CDR3 loop spans 17 amino acids. CDR3 sequence reads: CASSKGEQPKGDTEAFF. CDR3 bases: TGTGCCAGCAGCAAAGGGGAACAGCCAAAAGGGGACACTGAAGCTTTCTTT.

The J gene is TRBJ1-2, the V gene TRBV12-2; the D call in the table, TRBD1, was not verified against the DNA. TRBV12-2 is tagged as a pseudogene. The CDR3 contains 16 residues. As DNA, the CDR3 is TGTGCAAGTCGCTTAGAATCCAGGGGATCTTACTATGGCTACACCTTC. Protein product: CASRLESRGSYYGYTF.

The genes are TRBV27 and TRBJ2-4; D gene uncertain. The V gene's germline CDR1 is MNHEY and CDR2 SMNVEV (reference sequence). This CDR3 has 15 amino acids. V was pared by 4 bases and J by 1 base, with 11 bases between. In nucleotides, the CDR3 is TGTGCCAGCAGTTCGCCCAGTTGGGCCAAAAACATTCAGTACTTC. As protein: CASSSPSWAKNIQYF.

The chain couples TRBV7-6 to TRBJ2-3; 10 nucleotides align to TRBD2. The V segment lost 6 bases and the J segment 1 base; nucleotides outside the gene matches: 4. This CDR3 contains 15 residues. The germline V gene encodes CDR1 SGHVS and CDR2 FNYEAQ. CDR3: CASRGGTSGTDTQYF. DNA of the CDR3: TGTGCCAGCAGGGGGGGGACTAGCGGCACAGATACGCAGTATTTT.